This TCR beta chain comes out of a study of blood T cell repertoires in COVID-19. Turning to the study itself: The United States, Italy and Spain supplied acute and convalescent COVID-19 samples. Nucleic acid was either cDNA or gDNA, and it came from T cells, B-cell-depleted T cells, or PBMCs.

This clone was observed once. Germline CDR1 and CDR2: KGHDR and SFDVKD. This CDR3 region has 15 residues. V was cut by 3 bases and J by 4 bases, with 12 bases left in between. In the original analysis: Nucleated cell number was recorded as an estimate derived from reference gene primer amplification. Profiling relied on immunoSEQ multiplex PCR, and the TCRdb table lists in-frame clones only, not all of them. The DNA gave D and trimming, while V, J and clone size come from that table. Here the sample spans under 50,000 clones, around 90% being singletons. The material sequenced was peripheral blood. The sequence derives from a man in his 70s with active COVID-19. The chain employs TRBV24-1 and TRBJ2-1, with D perhaps TRBD2 (5 bases). The CDR3 reads CATSDDTGNYNEQFF. CDR3 DNA sequence: TGTGCCACCAGTGATGATACCGGGAATTACAATGAGCAGTTCTTC.